This T cell receptor beta chain comes out of a study of blood T cell repertoires in COVID-19. This clone was seen just once. Generated by immunoSEQ multiplex PCR, the TCRdb table keeps only in-frame clones and is missing some. The table has some 170,000 clones, roughly 84% seen once; the top ten hold around 7%. Germline lookup yields CDR1 SGHTA and CDR2 FQGTGA. The CDR3 contains 14 residues. V was pared by 4 bases and J by 2 bases, with 11 bases between. Material for sequencing was peripheral blood. The sequence was collected from a woman aged 40 to 50 with COVID-19, enrolled during active disease. The V call is TRBV7-3, the J call TRBJ1-1, with D maybe TRBD1 (6 bases). The CDR3 loop reads CASSYRVSNTEAFF. CDR3 nucleotides: TGTGCCAGCAGCTACAGGGTCTCCAACACTGAAGCTTTCTTT.